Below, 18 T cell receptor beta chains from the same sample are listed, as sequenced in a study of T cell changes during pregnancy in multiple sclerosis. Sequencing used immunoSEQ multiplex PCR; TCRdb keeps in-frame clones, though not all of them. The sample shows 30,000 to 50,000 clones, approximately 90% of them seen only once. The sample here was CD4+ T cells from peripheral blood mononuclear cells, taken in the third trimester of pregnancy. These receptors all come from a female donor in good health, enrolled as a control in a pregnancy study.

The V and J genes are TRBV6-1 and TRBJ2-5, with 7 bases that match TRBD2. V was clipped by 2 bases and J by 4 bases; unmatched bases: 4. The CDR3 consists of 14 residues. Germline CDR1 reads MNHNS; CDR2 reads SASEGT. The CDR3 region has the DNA TGTGCCAGCAGTGAAAGGGGCGGGGGAGAGACCCAGTACTTC. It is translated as CASSERGGGETQYF.

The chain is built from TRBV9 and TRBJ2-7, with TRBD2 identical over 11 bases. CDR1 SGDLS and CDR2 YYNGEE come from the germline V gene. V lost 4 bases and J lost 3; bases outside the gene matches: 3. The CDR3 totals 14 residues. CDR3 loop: CASSKTSGIYEQYF. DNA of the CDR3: TGTGCCAGCAGCAAGACTAGCGGGATCTACGAGCAGTACTTC. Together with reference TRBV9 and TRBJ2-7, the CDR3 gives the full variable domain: DSGVTQTPKHLITATGQRVTLRCSPRSGDLSVYWYQQSLDQGLQFLIQYYNGEERAKGNILERFSAQQFPDLHSELNLSSLELGDSALYFCASSKTSGIYEQYFGPGTRLTVT.

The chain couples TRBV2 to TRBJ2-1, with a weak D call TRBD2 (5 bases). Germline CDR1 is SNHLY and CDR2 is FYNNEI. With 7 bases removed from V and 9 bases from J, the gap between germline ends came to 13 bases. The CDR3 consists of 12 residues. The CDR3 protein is CASNKGAAEQFF. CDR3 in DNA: TGTGCCAGCAATAAGGGAGCGGCTGAGCAGTTCTTC.

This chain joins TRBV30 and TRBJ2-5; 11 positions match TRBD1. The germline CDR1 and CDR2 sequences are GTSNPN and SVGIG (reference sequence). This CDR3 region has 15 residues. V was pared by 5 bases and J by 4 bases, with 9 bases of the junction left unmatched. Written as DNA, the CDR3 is TGTGCCTGGGCCCCGGGACAGGGGGTTCGAGAGACCCAGTACTTC. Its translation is CAWAPGQGVRETQYF.

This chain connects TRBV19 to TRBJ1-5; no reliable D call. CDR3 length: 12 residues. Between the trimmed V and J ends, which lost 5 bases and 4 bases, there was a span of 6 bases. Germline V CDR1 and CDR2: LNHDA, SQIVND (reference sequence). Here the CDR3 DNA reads TGTGCCAGTAGTCCGTTAAATCAGCCCCAGCATTTT. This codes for CASSPLNQPQHF.

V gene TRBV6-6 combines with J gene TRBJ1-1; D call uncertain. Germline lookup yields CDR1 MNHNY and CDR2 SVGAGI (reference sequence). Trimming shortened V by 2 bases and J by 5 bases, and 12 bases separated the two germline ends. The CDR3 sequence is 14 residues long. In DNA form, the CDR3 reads TGTGCCAGCAGTTACGATGGGTCGCGGACTGAAGCTTTCTTT. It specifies CASSYDGSRTEAFF.

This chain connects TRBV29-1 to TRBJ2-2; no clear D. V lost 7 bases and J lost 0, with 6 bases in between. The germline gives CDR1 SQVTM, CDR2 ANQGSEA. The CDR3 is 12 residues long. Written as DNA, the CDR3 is TGCAGCGGGCAGACGAACACCGGGGAGCTGTTTTTT. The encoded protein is CSGQTNTGELFF.

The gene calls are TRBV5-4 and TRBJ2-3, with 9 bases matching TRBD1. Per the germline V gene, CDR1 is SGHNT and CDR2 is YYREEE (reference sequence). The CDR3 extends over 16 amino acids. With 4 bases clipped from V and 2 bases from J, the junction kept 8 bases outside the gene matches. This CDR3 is CASSADRGRSTDTQYF. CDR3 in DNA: TGTGCCAGCAGCGCCGACAGGGGGAGGTCCACAGATACGCAGTATTTT.

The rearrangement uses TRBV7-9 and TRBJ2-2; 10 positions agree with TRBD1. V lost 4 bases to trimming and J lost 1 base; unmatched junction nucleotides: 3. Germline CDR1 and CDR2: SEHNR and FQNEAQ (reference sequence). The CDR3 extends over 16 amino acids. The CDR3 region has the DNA TGTGCCAGCAGCTCCCGGGACAGGGGGAACACCGGGGAGCTGTTTTTT. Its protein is CASSSRDRGNTGELFF.

The CDR3 DNA reads TGCGCCAGCAGCCCTCGGGTAGCGGGGGGGCTGGGGAACACCGGGGAGCTGTTTTTT. This encodes CASSPRVAGGLGNTGELFF. The rearrangement links TRBV5-1 to TRBJ2-2; 11 bases line up with TRBD2. This CDR3 region has 19 residues. Germline values: CDR1 SGHRS, CDR2 YFSETQ. The junction had 12 bases not matched to a gene; V was cut back by 4 bases and J by 1 base. The whole variable domain, filled in from reference TRBV5-1 and TRBJ2-2, reads KAGVTQTPRYLIKTRGQQVTLSCSPISGHRSVSWYQQTPGQGLQFLFEYFSETQRNKGNFPGRFSGRQFSNSRSEMNVSTLELGDSALYLCASSPRVAGGLGNTGELFFGEGSRLTVL.

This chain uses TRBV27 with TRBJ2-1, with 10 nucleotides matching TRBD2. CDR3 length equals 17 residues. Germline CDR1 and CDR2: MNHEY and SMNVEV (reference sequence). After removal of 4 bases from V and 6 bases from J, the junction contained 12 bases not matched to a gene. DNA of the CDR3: TGTGCCAGCAGTTCTCAGATAGCGGGAGGAGCGATCAATGAGCAGTTCTTC. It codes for CASSSQIAGGAINEQFF.

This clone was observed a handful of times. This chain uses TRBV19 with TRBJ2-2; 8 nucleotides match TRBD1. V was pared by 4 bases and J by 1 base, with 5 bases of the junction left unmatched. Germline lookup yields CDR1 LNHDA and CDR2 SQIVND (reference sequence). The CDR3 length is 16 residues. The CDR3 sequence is CASSKDRGENTGELFF. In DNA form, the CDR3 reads TGTGCCAGTAGTAAAGACAGGGGTGAGAACACCGGGGAGCTGTTTTTT.

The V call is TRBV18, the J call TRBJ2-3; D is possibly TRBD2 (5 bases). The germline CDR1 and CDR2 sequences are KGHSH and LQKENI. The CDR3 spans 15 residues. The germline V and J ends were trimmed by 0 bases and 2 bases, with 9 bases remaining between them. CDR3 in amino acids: CASSPPGVDTDTQYF. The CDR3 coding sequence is TGTGCCAGCTCACCACCCGGGGTGGACACAGATACGCAGTATTTT. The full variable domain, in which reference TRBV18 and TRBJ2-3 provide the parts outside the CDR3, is NAGVMQNPRHLVRRRGQEARLRCSPMKGHSHVYWYRQLPEEGLKFMVYLQKENIIDESGMPKERFSAEFPKEGPSILRIQQVVRGDSAAYFCASSPPGVDTDTQYFGPGTRLTVL.

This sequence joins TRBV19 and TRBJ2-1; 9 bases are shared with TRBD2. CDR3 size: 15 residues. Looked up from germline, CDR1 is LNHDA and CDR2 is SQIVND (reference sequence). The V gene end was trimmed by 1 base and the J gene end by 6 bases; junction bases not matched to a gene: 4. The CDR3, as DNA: TGTGCCAGTAGTATAGGACTAGCGGCTACCAATGAGCAGTTCTTC. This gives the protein CASSIGLAATNEQFF.

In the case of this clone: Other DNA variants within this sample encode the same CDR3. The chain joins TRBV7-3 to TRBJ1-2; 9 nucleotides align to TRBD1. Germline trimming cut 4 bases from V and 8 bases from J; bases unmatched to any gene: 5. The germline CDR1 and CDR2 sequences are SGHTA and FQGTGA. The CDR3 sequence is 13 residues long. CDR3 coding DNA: TGTGCCAGCAGCTCGGGACAGGGAGGAGGCTACACCTTC. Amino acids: CASSSGQGGGYTF.

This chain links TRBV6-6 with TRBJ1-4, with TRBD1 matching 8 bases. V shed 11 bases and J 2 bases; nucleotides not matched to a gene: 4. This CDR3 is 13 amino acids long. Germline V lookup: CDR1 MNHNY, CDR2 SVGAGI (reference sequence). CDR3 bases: TGTGCCGGACAGGGACAGACTAATGAAAAACTGTTTTTT. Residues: CAGQGQTNEKLFF.

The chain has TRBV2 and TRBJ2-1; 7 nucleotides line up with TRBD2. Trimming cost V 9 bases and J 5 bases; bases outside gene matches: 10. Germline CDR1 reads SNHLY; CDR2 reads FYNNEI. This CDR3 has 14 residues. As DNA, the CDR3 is TGTGCCAGTCTGGCCCGGGAGGCGAACAATGAGCAGTTCTTC. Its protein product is CASLAREANNEQFF.

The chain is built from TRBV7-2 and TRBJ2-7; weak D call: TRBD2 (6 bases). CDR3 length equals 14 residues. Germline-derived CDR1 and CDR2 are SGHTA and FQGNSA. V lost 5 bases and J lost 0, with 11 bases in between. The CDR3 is CASSPRGVSYEQYF. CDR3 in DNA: TGTGCCAGCAGCCCTCGCGGGGTCTCCTACGAGCAGTACTTC.